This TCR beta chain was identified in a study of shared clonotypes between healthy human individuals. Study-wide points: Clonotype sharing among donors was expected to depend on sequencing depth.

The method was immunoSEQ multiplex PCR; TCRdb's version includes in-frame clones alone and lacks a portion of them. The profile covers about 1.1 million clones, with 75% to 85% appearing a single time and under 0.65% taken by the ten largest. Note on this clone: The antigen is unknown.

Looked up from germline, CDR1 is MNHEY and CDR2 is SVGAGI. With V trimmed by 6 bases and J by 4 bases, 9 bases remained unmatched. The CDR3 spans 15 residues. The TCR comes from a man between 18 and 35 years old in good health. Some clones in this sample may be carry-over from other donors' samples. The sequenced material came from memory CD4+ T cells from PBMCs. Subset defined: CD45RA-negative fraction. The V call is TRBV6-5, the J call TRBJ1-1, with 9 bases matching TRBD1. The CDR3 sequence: CASSRTGALGTEAFF. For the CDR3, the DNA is TGTGCCAGCAGCCGGACAGGGGCCCTGGGCACTGAAGCTTTCTTT.